This TCR beta chain was sequenced in a study of CD8 T cells in Susac syndrome. General study points: The study recognized that the number of individuals in its TCR sequencing and HLA analysis was relatively small.

As regards this clonotype: Its antigen is still unknown.

TCR beta sequencing was performed on blood CD8+ and CD4+ T cells. Negative isolation was used for CD8+ and CD4+ T cells and FACS enrichment for TEMRA cells. Random hexamers were used to reverse transcribe an amount of roughly 0.5 to 1 ug RNA. Amplification of TCR beta CDR3 used immunoSEQ multiplex PCR across 54 Vbeta and 13 Jbeta. From the immunoSEQ multiplex PCR reads, TCRdb called clonotypes with MiXCR, one entry per CDR3 protein. The table records under 200,000 distinct CDR3 sequences, approximately 93% of them present only once. Trimming pared 4 bases from V and 0 bases from J, leaving 10 bases between. The CDR3 sequence is 15 residues long. Germline assignment: CDR1 LNHDA and CDR2 SQIVND (reference sequence).

This clonotype was sampled from a human donor in good health. The sequenced sample consisted of CD4+ T cells from PBMCs. The genes are TRBV19 and TRBJ2-4; D call uncertain. CDR3 in amino acids: CASSKLNLAKNIQYF. CDR3 DNA sequence: TGTGCCAGTAGTAAACTGAACCTAGCCAAAAACATTCAGTACTTC.